This T cell receptor beta chain is drawn from a study of human T cells and chemical hapten exposure. Study-wide background: Patients got weekly scalp diphenylcyclopropenone doses over the approximately 25-week study. A mostly female patient group had alopecia areata, totalis or universalis.

It was the library that attached unique molecular identifiers to individual cDNA molecules. From the RACE reads, TCRdb called clonotypes with MiXCR, one entry per CDR3 protein. The sample contains 150,000 to 200,000 distinct CDR3 sequences, 25% to 35% of which appear only once. CDR1 and CDR2 (germline): MDHEN, SYDVKM. This CDR3 spans 15 amino acids. V lost 8 bases to trimming and J lost 4 bases; unmatched junction nucleotides: 12. Time point denoted: patch test 3, about 24 weeks after DPC sensitization. Documented treatment: therapeutic diphenylcyclopropenone sensitization with weekly scalp DPC. The study extracted total RNA from unfractionated whole blood.

The sample here was whole blood, taken in connection with sensitization to the hapten diphenylcyclopropenone (DPC). The TCR comes from a woman aged 18-29 years with alopecia areata. Some clones in this sample may be carry-over from other donors' samples. The V gene is TRBV28, the J gene TRBJ1-1; TRBD1 aligns across 8 bases. The CDR3 loop is CASGTPGGKGTEAFF. As DNA, the CDR3 is TGTGCCAGCGGTACTCCAGGGGGCAAGGGCACTGAAGCTTTCTTT.